These 21 T cell receptor beta chains were sequenced from one sample in a study of T cell repertoires in cytomegalovirus infection. Using its own MiXCR run on the reads, TCRdb lists one record per CDR3 protein. The sample records 600,000 to 800,000 distinct CDR3 sequences, around 24% being singletons. The sample comprised CD8+ T cells from PBMCs. Receptor source: a human donor in good health (CMV status not recorded). Some clones in this sample may be carry-over from other donors' samples.

The table lists this clonotype with a few counts. The chain couples TRBV6-5 to TRBJ1-2; D is undetermined. The V and J ends lost 2 bases and 7 bases respectively, with 8 bases between them. The CDR3 runs to 12 residues. In germline, CDR1 is MNHEY, CDR2 SVGAGI. CDR3 amino acids: CASSYEGSGYTF. The CDR3 DNA reads TGTGCCAGCAGTTACGAAGGGTCTGGCTACACCTTC.

This clonotype was seen a handful of times. The V call is TRBV6-6, the J call TRBJ2-7; D gene unclear. Germline CDR1 is MNHNY and CDR2 is SVGAGI (reference sequence). V was shortened by 4 bases and J by 4 bases, with 11 bases between the two germline ends. The CDR3 is 13 amino acids. In nucleotides, the CDR3 is TGTGCCAGCAGTTCAGGCAGGAGATACGAGCAGTACGTC. Translation gives CASSSGRRYEQYV.

This chain's CDR3 is CSVDDSRVGETQYF. As DNA, the CDR3 is TGCAGCGTGGATGACAGTAGGGTTGGTGAGACCCAGTACTTC. The chain is built from TRBV29-1 and TRBJ2-5; TRBD1 is a possible D gene (5 bases). The CDR3 spans 14 residues. Trimming took 6 bases from V and 5 from J, leaving 19 bases between them. The germline V gene has CDR1 SQVTM and CDR2 ANQGSEA. Full variable domain (rest looked up from reference TRBV29-1 and TRBJ2-5): SAVISQKPSRDICQRGTSLTIQCQVDSQVTMMFWYRQQPGQSLTLIATANQGSEATYESGFVIDKFPISRPNLTFSTLTVSNMSPEDSSIYLCSVDDSRVGETQYFGPGTRLLVL.

This clonotype occurred a few times. The chain links TRBV5-4 to TRBJ2-1; D is unclear. V lost 6 bases and J lost 2, with 12 bases in between. The V gene's germline CDR1 is SGHNT and CDR2 YYREEE (reference sequence). CDR3 length: 14 amino acids. The CDR3 reads CASTLDRAYNEQFF. The CDR3 DNA reads as TGTGCCAGCACCCTAGACCGTGCCTACAATGAGCAGTTCTTC.

The chain joins TRBV7-6 to TRBJ2-2, with TRBD2 identical over 13 bases. Germline lookup yields CDR1 SGHVS and CDR2 FNYEAQ. The V and J ends lost 5 bases and 6 bases, in that order; junction bases with no gene match: 3. The CDR3 extends over 15 amino acids. CDR3 loop: CASSPGLAGAGELFF. CDR3 in DNA: TGTGCCAGCAGCCCCGGACTAGCGGGGGCCGGGGAGCTGTTTTTT.

This clonotype was counted only a few times. The chain combines TRBV7-9 with TRBJ1-1; TRBD1 agrees at 8 bases. The junction had 3 bases not matched to a gene; V was cut back by 5 bases and J by 1 base. Germline CDR1 is SEHNR and CDR2 is FQNEAQ (reference sequence). The length of the CDR3 is 14 residues. For the CDR3, the DNA is TGTGCCAGCAGCCCAGGGGGCACGAACACTGAAGCTTTCTTT. It is translated as CASSPGGTNTEAFF.

Many counts were recorded for this clonotype. The chain uses TRBV7-2 and TRBJ1-6; D unclear. V was shortened by 0 bases and J by 6 bases, with 6 bases between the two germline ends. Germline CDR1 and CDR2: SGHTA and FQGNSA. The CDR3 loop spans 14 amino acids. CDR3 in DNA: TGTGCCAGCAGCTTAGCGGCCTTTAATTCACCCCTCCACTTT. This sequence encodes CASSLAAFNSPLHF.

This rearrangement joins TRBV6-5 to TRBJ2-2; 7 positions agree with TRBD1. Per germline, CDR1 MNHEY and CDR2 SVGAGI. There are 16 residues in the CDR3. Unmatched junction bases numbered 12, after V lost 5 bases and J lost 6 bases. The CDR3 region is CASSPWQGDSPGELFF. CDR3 DNA sequence: TGTGCCAGCAGTCCCTGGCAGGGGGATAGCCCCGGGGAGCTGTTTTTT.

The count of this clonotype is one. The chain combines TRBV20-1 with TRBJ2-7; D perhaps matches TRBD1 (6 bases). CDR1 and CDR2 from the germline V gene are DFQATT and SNEGSKA (reference sequence). The V and J ends lost 1 base and 2 bases respectively, with 12 bases between them. CDR3 length: 14 amino acids. CDR3 sequence reads: CSARVQTGPYEQYF. In DNA, the CDR3 is TGCAGTGCTAGAGTCCAGACAGGACCCTACGAGCAGTACTTC.

This clonotype has just a few counts. CDR3 protein: CAITPGGPITGELFF. Here the CDR3 DNA reads TGTGCCATCACCCCCGGTGGGCCTATCACCGGGGAGCTGTTTTTT. The V and J genes are TRBV9 and TRBJ2-2, with D uncertain. From germline, CDR1 is SGDLS and CDR2 YYNGEE. The CDR3 contains 15 residues. The V and J ends lost 9 bases and 4 bases respectively, with 19 bases between them.

Here the CDR3 reads CSAREVAGGQETQYF. CDR3 sequence (DNA): TGCAGTGCTAGAGAAGTAGCGGGGGGACAAGAGACCCAGTACTTC. The rearrangement joins TRBV20-1 to TRBJ2-5; 10 bases line up with TRBD2. CDR1 is DFQATT and CDR2 is SNEGSKA in the germline V gene (reference sequence). The CDR3 runs 15 residues. The junction had 3 bases not matched to a gene; V was cut back by 0 bases and J by 2 bases.

This clonotype came up a few times. The chain combines TRBV24-1 with TRBJ2-1, with D unresolved. This CDR3 contains 13 residues. V gave up 0 bases and J gave up 9 bases, with 8 bases separating them. Germline V gene data show CDR1 as KGHDR and CDR2 as SFDVKD. CDR3 region: CATSDLGRPEQFF. CDR3 coding DNA: TGTGCCACCAGTGATTTGGGACGGCCTGAGCAGTTCTTC.

The sample holds a few counts of this clonotype. The J gene is TRBJ2-1, the V gene TRBV6-2 or TRBV6-3, with TRBD2 identical over 8 bases. The CDR3 has 14 amino acids. Germline assignment: CDR1 MNHEY and CDR2 SVGEGT. J was trimmed by 3 bases and V by 8 bases; bases with no gene match: 6. Written as DNA, the CDR3 is TGTGCCAGCCAAGCGGGGGTGTTCTACAATGAGCAGTTCTTC. Its translation is CASQAGVFYNEQFF.

This clonotype occurred a few times. The rearrangement uses TRBV4-1 and TRBJ1-2; 8 nucleotides match TRBD1. The CDR3 has 14 amino acids. V lost 4 bases, J lost 5 bases, and 6 bases stayed unmatched. Germline values: CDR1 MGHRA, CDR2 YSYEKL. The DNA for the CDR3 is TGCGCCAGCAGCCTGGGACAGGAGGATTATGGCTACACCTTC. Encoded protein: CASSLGQEDYGYTF.

The chain is built from TRBV11-1 and TRBJ2-2; D may be TRBD1 or TRBD2 (5 bases each). The V end lost 1 base, the J end lost 9 bases, and 18 bases lay between the germline ends. CDR3 length: 16 amino acids. The germline V gene encodes CDR1 SGHAT and CDR2 FQDESV (reference sequence). The CDR3 nucleotides are TGTGCCAGCAGCTTAGGGCCCGGGGCGATACCCAGGGAGCTGTTTTTT. It is translated as CASSLGPGAIPRELFF.

This chain joins TRBV6-6 and TRBJ2-1; D may match TRBD1 or TRBD2 (6 bases each). The V gene lost 6 bases and the J gene lost 6 bases, with 21 bases spanning the gap. Germline V gene lookup returns CDR1 MNHNY and CDR2 SVGAGI (reference sequence). The CDR3 runs to 16 residues. The DNA for the CDR3 is TGTGCCAGCAGCCCCTGGTGGGGGGCGAAAGGCAATGAGCAGTTCTTC. Protein product: CASSPWWGAKGNEQFF.

The V gene is TRBV7-9, the J gene TRBJ1-1; 7 nucleotides match TRBD1. Per germline, CDR1 SEHNR and CDR2 FQNEAQ (reference sequence). The CDR3 is made up of 15 amino acids. Trimming took 6 bases from V and 0 from J; bases not matched to a gene: 7. CDR3 loop: CASSTGDGVNTEAFF. The CDR3 region has the DNA TGTGCCAGCAGTACAGGGGACGGGGTGAACACTGAAGCTTTCTTT.

This clonotype was recorded at least ten times. The chain uses TRBV6-5 and TRBJ2-3; 12 bases match TRBD2. CDR3 length: 20 amino acids. The J segment lost 1 base and the V segment lost 8 bases, leaving 19 bases of the junction unmatched. Germline CDR1 is MNHEY and CDR2 is SVGAGI. The CDR3 protein is CASSTRLAGALEERTDTQYF. The CDR3 coding sequence is TGTGCCAGCTCTACCCGACTAGCGGGGGCCCTTGAGGAACGCACAGATACGCAGTATTTT.

The table lists this clonotype with a few counts. This chain connects TRBV20-1 to TRBJ2-1; possible D gene TRBD1, 7 bases. V lost 1 base and J 7 bases, leaving 14 bases between the germline ends. This CDR3 region has 14 residues. CDR1 is DFQATT, CDR2 SNEGSKA, per germline (reference sequence). In nucleotides, the CDR3 is TGCAGTGCTAGAGCCGGGGGCAGGGGGAATGAGCAGTTCTTC. Its protein is CSARAGGRGNEQFF.

A few counts support this clonotype. The rearrangement joins TRBV6-2 or TRBV6-3 to TRBJ1-5, with TRBD1 identical over 8 bases. Germline lookup yields CDR1 MNHEY and CDR2 SVGEGT. With V trimmed by 7 bases and J by 4 bases, 9 bases remained unmatched. The CDR3 covers 15 residues. The CDR3 DNA reads as TGTGCCAGCAACCCAGGGGGCGCGCTTAATCAGCCCCAGCATTTT. Its translation is CASNPGGALNQPQHF.

This clonotype was picked up many times. The chain links TRBV12-3 or TRBV12-4 to TRBJ2-5; D is uncertain. Trimming cost V 3 bases and J 3 bases, with 14 bases left between them. The CDR3 has 15 amino acids. CDR3 sequence (DNA): TGTGCCAGCAGTTTGTCCCTTGGCGGCAAAGAGACCCAGTACTTC. Its protein product is CASSLSLGGKETQYF.